This TCR beta chain was found in a study of cytomegalovirus exposure and HLA in healthy donors. Study-wide background: In terms of ancestry, the Caucasian-associated cluster contained 75% to 90% of the approximately 400 genotyped donors.

This CDR3 is 14 amino acids long. V lost 0 bases to trimming and J lost 13 bases; unmatched junction nucleotides: 8. Germline V lookup: CDR1 KGHSH, CDR2 LQKENI. In regard to this clone: The antigen is undetermined.

60 Vbeta and 13 Jbeta primers were used in PCR. Only in-frame clones appear in the TCRdb table, and some are missing; sequencing was by immunoSEQ multiplex PCR. The sample lists 100,000 to 150,000 clones; 74% were seen once. Study outcomes and limitations: Later analysis showed most CMV-associated TCR beta chains appearing HLA-restricted. It was fewer than 200 TCR beta chains that were listed as cytomegalovirus-associated.

This TCR came from a woman aged 45-59 years in good health and CMV-seropositive. Input material: PBMCs. The chain is built from TRBV18 and TRBJ1-1; 10 bases fit TRBD1. The CDR3 bases are TGTGCCAGCTCACCACCGGGGGACCGGGACAGGGGTTTCTTT. Protein product: CASSPPGDRDRGFF.